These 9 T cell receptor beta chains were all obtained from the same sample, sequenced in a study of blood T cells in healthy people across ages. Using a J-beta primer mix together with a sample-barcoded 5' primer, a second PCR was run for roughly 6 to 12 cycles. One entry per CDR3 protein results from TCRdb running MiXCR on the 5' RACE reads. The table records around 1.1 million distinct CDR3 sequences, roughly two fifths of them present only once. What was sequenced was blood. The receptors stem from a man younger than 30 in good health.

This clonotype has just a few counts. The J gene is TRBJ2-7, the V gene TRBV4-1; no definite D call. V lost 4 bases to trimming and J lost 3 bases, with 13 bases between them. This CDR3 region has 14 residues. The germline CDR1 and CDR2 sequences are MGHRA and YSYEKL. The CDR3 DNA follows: TGCGCCAGCAGCCGGGTGGCGGTACTCTACGAGCAGTACTTC. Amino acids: CASSRVAVLYEQYF.

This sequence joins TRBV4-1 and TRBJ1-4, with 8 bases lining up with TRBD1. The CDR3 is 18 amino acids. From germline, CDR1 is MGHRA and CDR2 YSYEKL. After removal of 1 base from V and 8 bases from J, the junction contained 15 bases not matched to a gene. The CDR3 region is CASSQGVVPTGVGEKLFF. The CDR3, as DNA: TGCGCCAGCAGCCAAGGGGTTGTCCCGACAGGGGTGGGGGAAAAACTGTTTTTT.

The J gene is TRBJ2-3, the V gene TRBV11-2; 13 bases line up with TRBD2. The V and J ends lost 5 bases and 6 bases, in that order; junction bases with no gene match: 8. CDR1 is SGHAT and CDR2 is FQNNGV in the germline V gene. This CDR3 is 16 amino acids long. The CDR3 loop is CASSLRLAGGPDTQYF. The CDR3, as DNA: TGTGCCAGCAGCCTCCGACTAGCGGGGGGCCCCGATACGCAGTATTTT.

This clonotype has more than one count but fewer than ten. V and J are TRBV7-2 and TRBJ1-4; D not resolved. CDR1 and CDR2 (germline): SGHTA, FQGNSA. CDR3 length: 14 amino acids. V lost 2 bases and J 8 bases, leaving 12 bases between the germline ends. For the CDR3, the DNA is TGTGCCAGCAGCTTACAGACCGAACAGGAAAAACTGTTTTTT. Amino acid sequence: CASSLQTEQEKLFF.

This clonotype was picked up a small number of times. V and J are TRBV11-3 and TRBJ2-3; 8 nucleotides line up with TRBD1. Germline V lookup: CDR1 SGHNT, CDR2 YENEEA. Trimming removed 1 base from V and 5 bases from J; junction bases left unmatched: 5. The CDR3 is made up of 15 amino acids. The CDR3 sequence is CASSLVGTGGDTQYF. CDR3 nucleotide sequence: TGTGCCAGCAGCTTAGTGGGAACAGGGGGAGATACGCAGTATTTT. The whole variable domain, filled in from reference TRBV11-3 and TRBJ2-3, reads EAGVVQSPRYKIIEKKQPVAFWCNPISGHNTLYWYLQNLGQGPELLIRYENEEAVDDSQLPKDRFSAERLKGVDSTLKIQPAELGDSAVYLCASSLVGTGGDTQYFGPGTRLTVL.

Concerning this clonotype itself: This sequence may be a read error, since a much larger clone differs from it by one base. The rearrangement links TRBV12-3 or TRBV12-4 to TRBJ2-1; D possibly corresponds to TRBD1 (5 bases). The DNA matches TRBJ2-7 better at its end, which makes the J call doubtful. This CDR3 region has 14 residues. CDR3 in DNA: TGTGCCAGCAGACCGGACAAGATCTACAATGAGCAGTACTTC. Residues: CASRPDKIYNEQYF.

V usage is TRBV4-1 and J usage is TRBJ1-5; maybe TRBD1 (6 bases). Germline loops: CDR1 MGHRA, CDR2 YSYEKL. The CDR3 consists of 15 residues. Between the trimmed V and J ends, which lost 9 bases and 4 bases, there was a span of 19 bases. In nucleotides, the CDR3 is TGCGCCAGTCAATCGGTAAGGGGGTCGAATCAGCCCCAGCATTTT. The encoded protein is CASQSVRGSNQPQHF.

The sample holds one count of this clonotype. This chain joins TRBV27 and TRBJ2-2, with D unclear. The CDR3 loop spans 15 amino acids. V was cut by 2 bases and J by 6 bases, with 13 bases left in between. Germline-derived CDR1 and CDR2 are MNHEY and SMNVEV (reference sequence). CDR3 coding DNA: TGTGCCAGCAGTTTAGAGGCAGACGAGGCCGGGGAGCTGTTTTTT. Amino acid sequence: CASSLEADEAGELFF.

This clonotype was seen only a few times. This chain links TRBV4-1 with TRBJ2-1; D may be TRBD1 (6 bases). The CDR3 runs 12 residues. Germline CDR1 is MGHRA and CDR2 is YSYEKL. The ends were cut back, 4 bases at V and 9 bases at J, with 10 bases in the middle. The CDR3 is CASSRGQVEQFF. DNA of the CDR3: TGCGCCAGCAGCCGGGGACAAGTTGAGCAGTTCTTC.